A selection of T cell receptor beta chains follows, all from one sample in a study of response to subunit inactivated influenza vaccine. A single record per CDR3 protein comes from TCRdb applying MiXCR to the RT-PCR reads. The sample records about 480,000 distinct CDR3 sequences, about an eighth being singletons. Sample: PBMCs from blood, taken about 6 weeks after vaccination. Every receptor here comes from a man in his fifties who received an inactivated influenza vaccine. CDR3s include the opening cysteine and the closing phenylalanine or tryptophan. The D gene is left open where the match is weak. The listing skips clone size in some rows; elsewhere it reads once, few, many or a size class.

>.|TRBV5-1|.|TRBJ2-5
TGCGCCAGCAGCCCCACGGGGGAGTACCAAGAGACCCAGTACTTC
CASSPTGEYQETQYF
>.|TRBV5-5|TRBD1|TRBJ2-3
TGTGCCAGCAGGAAACAGGGGTTAGTGGATACGCAGTATTTT
CASRKQGLVDTQYF
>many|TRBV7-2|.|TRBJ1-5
TGTGCCAGCAGCTTAGCAGAGTTTAGGGGGCCCCAGCATTTT
CASSLAEFRGPQHF
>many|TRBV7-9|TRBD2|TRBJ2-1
TGTGCCAGCAGCCCGGGGGGGGGAATCGCCTACAATGAGCAGTTCTTC
CASSPGGGIAYNEQFF
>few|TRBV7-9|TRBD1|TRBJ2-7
TGTGCCAGCAGCTTAGGTCCTCTGGGACAGGGACCCTACGAGCAGTACTTC
CASSLGPLGQGPYEQYF
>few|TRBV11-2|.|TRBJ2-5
TGTGCCAGCAGCTCCCAGACAGGAGCCACCCAAGAGACCCAGTACTTC
CASSSQTGATQETQYF
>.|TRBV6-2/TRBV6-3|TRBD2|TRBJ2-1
TGTGCCAGCAGTCCGCCTAGCGGGACAAATGAGCAGTTCTTC
CASSPPSGTNEQFF
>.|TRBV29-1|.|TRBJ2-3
TGCAGCGTTGGACAGGCCACAGATACGCAGTATTTT
CSVGQATDTQYF
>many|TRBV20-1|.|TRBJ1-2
TGCAGTGCGAGTGCGGGGCACGTTGAGAATGGCTACACCTTC
CSASAGHVENGYTF
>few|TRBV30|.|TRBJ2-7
TGTGCCTGGGCGGGACCTAACTACGAGCAGTACTTC
CAWAGPNYEQYF
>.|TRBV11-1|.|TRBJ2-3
TGTGCCAGCAGCTTAGAACAGGGTATGAGAGATACGCAGTATTTT
CASSLEQGMRDTQYF
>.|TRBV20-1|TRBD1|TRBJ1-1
TGCAGTGCTGAGAAAGGACAGGCTGAAGCTTTCTTT
CSAEKGQAEAFF
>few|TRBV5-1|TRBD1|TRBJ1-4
TGCGCCAGCAGCAATACAGGGGGCGATGAAAAACTGTTTTTT
CASSNTGGDEKLFF
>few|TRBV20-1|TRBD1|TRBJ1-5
TGCAGTGCTAGGGGGACAGGTCAGGTTAATCAGCCCCAGCATTTT
CSARGTGQVNQPQHF
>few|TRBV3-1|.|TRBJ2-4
TGTGCCAGCAGCCAAGGTCCAGGGGAAAACATTCAGTACTTC
CASSQGPGENIQYF
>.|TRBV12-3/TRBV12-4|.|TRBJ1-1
TGTGCCAGCGGCCCCGGGGGCCTGGGCACTGAAGCTTTCTTT
CASGPGGLGTEAFF
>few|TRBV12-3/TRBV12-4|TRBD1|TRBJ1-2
TGTGCCAGCAGCTCATCCGGGACAGGGGGGATATATGGCTACACCTTC
CASSSSGTGGIYGYTF
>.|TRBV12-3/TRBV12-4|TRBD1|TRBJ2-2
TGTGCCAGCAGTCTCCGGGCCCACAGGGGGCTGTACACCGGGGAGCTGTTTTTT
CASSLRAHRGLYTGELFF
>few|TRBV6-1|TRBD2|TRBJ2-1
TGTGCCAGCAGTCGTGACGGGGGGACCCACTCCTACAATGAGCAGTTCTTC
CASSRDGGTHSYNEQFF
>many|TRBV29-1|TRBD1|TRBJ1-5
TGCAGCGTGGGACAGGGTGGAGCTCAGCCCCAGCATTTT
CSVGQGGAQPQHF
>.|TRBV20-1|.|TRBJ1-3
TGCAGTGCCAGTGGGGGGGCAGTCGCTGGAAACACCATATATTTT
CSASGGAVAGNTIYF
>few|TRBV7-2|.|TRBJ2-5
TGTGCCAGCAGCTCCTCAAGGGTTGTACGGGAGACCCAGTACTTC
CASSSSRVVRETQYF
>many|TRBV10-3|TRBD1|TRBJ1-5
TGTGCCATCAGTGACCCGACAGGGAATCAGCCCCAGCATTTT
CAISDPTGNQPQHF
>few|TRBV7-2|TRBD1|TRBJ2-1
TGTGCCAGCAGCTCGCGTGGGACAGGGTACTCATACAATGAGCAGTTCTTC
CASSSRGTGYSYNEQFF
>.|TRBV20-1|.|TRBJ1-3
TGCAGTGCCTCCCGGGACACTAGGGCGTCTGGAAACACCATATATTTT
CSASRDTRASGNTIYF
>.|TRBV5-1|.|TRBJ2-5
TGCGCCAGCAGCTTGGTGGACCGGACAGAGACCCAGTACTTC
CASSLVDRTETQYF
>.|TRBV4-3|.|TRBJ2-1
TGCGCCAGCAGCCAAGATTGGGACCCTTTCAATGAGCAGTTCTTC
CASSQDWDPFNEQFF
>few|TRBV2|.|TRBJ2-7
TGTGCCAGCATCCCAAGGGAGAGGGGCCGTCCACACTTCTCCTACGAGCAGTACTTC
CASIPRERGRPHFSYEQYF
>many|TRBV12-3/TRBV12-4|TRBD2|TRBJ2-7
TGCGCCAGCAGCTTGGGGGGGATCTACGAGCAGTACTTC
CASSLGGIYEQYF
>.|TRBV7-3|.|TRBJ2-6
TGTGCCAGCAGCAAAGGGCGCTCTGGGGCCAACGTCCTGACTTTC
CASSKGRSGANVLTF
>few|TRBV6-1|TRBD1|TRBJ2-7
TGTGCCAGCAGTCGTTCGGGACAGGGGGCCTACGAGCAGTACTTC
CASSRSGQGAYEQYF
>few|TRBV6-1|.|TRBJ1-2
TGTGCCAGCAGTGGGGGATTCGGGCCCTATGGCTACACCTTC
CASSGGFGPYGYTF
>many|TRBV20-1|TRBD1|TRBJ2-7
TGCAGTGCAAGAGACAGGGGGAAGGCCTACGAGCAGTACTTC
CSARDRGKAYEQYF
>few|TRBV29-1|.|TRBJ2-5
TGCAGCGGGAGGAGAGCCCAAGAGACCCAGTACTTC
CSGRRAQETQYF
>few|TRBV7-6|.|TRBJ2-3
TGTGCCAGCAGCTTATATATGACCACAGATACGCAGTATTTT
CASSLYMTTDTQYF